The 23 T cell receptor beta chains below were found in one sample sequenced in a study of memory CD8 T cells in hepatitis C reinfection. Repertoires were generated with immunoSEQ multiplex PCR, while TCRdb's copy carries only in-frame clones and drops some. The table lists tens of thousands of clones, approximately 87% of them singletons. Stated time point: peak reinfection, 3 to 8 weeks after reinfection detection. Sorted cells were sequenced directly ex vivo without any in vitro expansion. The sample consisted of naive CD8+ T cells sorted from blood. The source of these receptors is a man aged 18 to 30 with hepatitis C virus infection.

The V gene is TRBV30, the J gene TRBJ2-1; 12 nucleotides match TRBD2. Unmatched junction bases numbered 7, after V lost 2 bases and J lost 8 bases. The CDR3 covers 15 residues. Germline CDR1 and CDR2: GTSNPN and SVGIG (reference sequence). The CDR3 bases are TGTGCCTGGAGTAAGACTAGCGGGAGATCCCATGAGCAGTTCTTC. Its protein product is CAWSKTSGRSHEQFF. Full variable domain (missing parts from reference TRBV30 and TRBJ2-1): SQTIHQWPATLVQPVGSPLSLECTVEGTSNPNLYWYRQAAGRGLQLLFYSVGIGQISSEVPQNLSASRPQDRQFILSSKKLLLSDSGFYLCAWSKTSGRSHEQFFGPGTRLTVL.

This clone has more than one count but fewer than ten. This sequence joins TRBV5-6 and TRBJ1-1, with D maybe TRBD1 (5 bases). V lost 0 bases and J lost 3, with 18 bases in between. The CDR3 covers 17 residues. CDR1 is SGHDT, CDR2 YYEEEE, per germline. In nucleotides, the CDR3 is TGTGCCAGCAGCTTGGGTGGCGCCGGGGGGATGTACACTGAAGCTTTCTTT. It specifies CASSLGGAGGMYTEAFF. Drawing the rest from reference TRBV5-6 and TRBJ1-1, the complete variable domain is DAGVTQSPTHLIKTRGQQVTLRCSPKSGHDTVSWYQQALGQGPQFIFQYYEEEERQRGNFPDRFSGHQFPNYSSELNVNALLLGDSALYLCASSLGGAGGMYTEAFFGQGTRLTVV.

The chain employs TRBV5-8 and TRBJ2-3, with 11 positions matching TRBD2. V shed 4 bases and J 6 bases; nucleotides not matched to a gene: 10. The germline V gene has CDR1 SGHTS and CDR2 YDEGEE. CDR3 length: 16 residues. The CDR3: CASSPTSGETVDTQYF. The CDR3 region has the DNA TGTGCCAGCAGCCCGACTAGCGGGGAAACGGTGGATACGCAGTATTTT.

In regard to this clone: Relative to the germline gene, one junction end is altered; a read error may explain this. V and J are TRBV7-7 and TRBJ2-7; 8 bases align to TRBD1. The CDR3 spans 15 residues. Germline lookup yields CDR1 SSHAT and CDR2 FNYEAQ (reference sequence). CDR3 amino acids: CASSPRDRLTYEQYF. DNA for the CDR3: TGTGCTAGCAGCCCGCGGGACAGGCTCACCTACGAGCAGTACTTC.

The genes are TRBV7-2 and TRBJ1-2, with TRBD1 matching 9 bases. With 1 base clipped from V and 0 bases from J, the junction kept 12 bases outside the gene matches. This CDR3 comprises 19 residues. Germline V CDR1 and CDR2: SGHTA, FQGNSA. This CDR3 is CASSLGGGQGGTANYGYTF. DNA for the CDR3: TGTGCCAGCAGCTTAGGGGGGGGACAGGGAGGGACAGCTAACTATGGCTACACCTTC.

The table lists this clone with a count of one. The V and J genes are TRBV27 and TRBJ1-3, with D uncertain. The CDR3 extends over 13 amino acids. Per the germline V gene, CDR1 is MNHEY and CDR2 is SMNVEV (reference sequence). Trimming stripped 5 bases from V and 2 bases from J, with 7 bases between. CDR3 protein: CASSPTAGNTIYF. The CDR3 coding sequence is TGTGCCAGCAGTCCGACTGCTGGAAACACCATATATTTT.

J is TRBJ2-3 and V is TRBV30, with a possible D match to TRBD2 (6 bases). The V and J ends lost 0 bases and 6 bases respectively, with 10 bases between them. The CDR3 has 13 residues. Germline V gene sequence: CDR1 GTSNPN, CDR2 SVGIG (reference sequence). CDR3 sequence reads: CAWSVGEEDTQYF. Written as DNA, the CDR3 is TGTGCCTGGAGTGTGGGGGAGGAGGATACGCAGTATTTT.

The sample holds one count of this clone. The chain couples TRBV7-9 to TRBJ1-2; 9 bases are a match to TRBD1. The V gene's germline CDR1 is SEHNR and CDR2 FQNEAQ (reference sequence). V trimming: 5 bases; J trimming: 5 bases; junction bases outside the gene matches: 18. This CDR3 is built from 18 residues. The CDR3 sequence: CASSLSPGTGPIDYGYTF. CDR3 coding DNA: TGTGCCAGCAGCCTAAGTCCCGGGACAGGGCCCATTGATTATGGCTACACCTTC.

A few counts support this clone. This chain links TRBV7-9 with TRBJ2-7, with TRBD1 as a possible D gene (6 bases). Germline assignment: CDR1 SEHNR and CDR2 FQNEAQ (reference sequence). The CDR3 is 13 residues long. V was cut by 4 bases and J by 3 bases, with 10 bases left in between. The CDR3 DNA sequence: TGTGCCAGCAGCTGGGACAACTACTACGAGCAGTACTTC. Protein: CASSWDNYYEQYF.

The chain is built from TRBV11-3 and TRBJ1-1, with a tentative D call TRBD1 (5 bases). The CDR3 loop spans 14 amino acids. Germline CDR1 SGHNT, CDR2 YENEEA. V was clipped by 5 bases and J by 4 bases, with 14 bases between them. CDR3 coding DNA: TGTGCCAGCAGCATCAGGGTGAGGAGCACTGAAGCTTTCTTT. Protein: CASSIRVRSTEAFF.

The CDR3 DNA reads as TGTGCCAGTAGTTACGGGGTGGGAGCCACTGAAGCTTTCTTT. Amino acids: CASSYGVGATEAFF. The chain combines TRBV19 with TRBJ1-1, with D uncertain. This CDR3 spans 14 amino acids. V lost 5 bases to trimming and J lost 4 bases, with 14 bases between them. Per the germline V gene, CDR1 is LNHDA and CDR2 is SQIVND (reference sequence).

V gene TRBV7-9 combines with J gene TRBJ2-1; 12 bases line up with TRBD2. This CDR3 is built from 18 residues. Germline loops: CDR1 SEHNR, CDR2 FQNEAQ (reference sequence). Germline trimming cut 3 bases from V and 0 bases from J; bases unmatched to any gene: 6. DNA of the CDR3: TGTGCCAGCAGCTTGGAACTAGCGGGAGGTCACTCCTACAATGAGCAGTTCTTC. Encoded protein: CASSLELAGGHSYNEQFF.

The chain is built from TRBV19 and TRBJ2-1; D might be TRBD2 (5 bases). Germline values: CDR1 LNHDA, CDR2 SQIVND (reference sequence). V lost 3 bases, J lost 0 bases, and 6 bases lay in between. The CDR3 runs 14 residues. CDR3 nucleotides: TGTGCCAGTAGTATGGGGAGCTCCTACAATGAGCAGTTCTTC. As protein: CASSMGSSYNEQFF.

The genes are TRBV5-8 and TRBJ2-1, with a weak D call TRBD2 (5 bases). CDR3 size: 15 residues. V was shortened by 2 bases and J by 7 bases, with 16 bases between the two germline ends. Germline assignment: CDR1 SGHTS and CDR2 YDEGEE. As DNA, the CDR3 is TGTGCCAGCAGCTTATTGATTCCGGGGAAAAATGAGCAGTTCTTC. Amino acids: CASSLLIPGKNEQFF.

The J gene is TRBJ1-6, the V gene TRBV7-9, with D hard to call. V gave up 4 bases and J gave up 7 bases, with 5 bases separating them. CDR3 length equals 12 residues. Germline loops: CDR1 SEHNR, CDR2 FQNEAQ (reference sequence). The CDR3 spells CASSSLNSPLHF. In nucleotides, the CDR3 is TGTGCCAGCAGCTCCCTGAATTCACCCCTCCACTTT.

V and J are TRBV7-8 and TRBJ2-5; 7 bases align to TRBD2. The CDR3 totals 16 residues. Germline V CDR1 and CDR2: SGHVS, FQNEAQ. The ends lost 5 bases at V and 3 bases at J; junction bases unmatched: 12. CDR3 in DNA: TGTGCCAGCAGCCCCCGGGGAGGGGAGAGTAAAGAGACCCAGTACTTC. It translates to CASSPRGGESKETQYF. Drawing the rest from reference TRBV7-8 and TRBJ2-5, the complete variable domain is GAGVSQSPRYKVAKRGQDVALRCDPISGHVSLFWYQQALGQGPEFLTYFQNEAQLDKSGLPSDRFFAERPEGSVSTLKIQRTQQEDSAVYLCASSPRGGESKETQYFGPGTRLLVL.

The chain combines TRBV5-4 with TRBJ2-7, with D unclear. This CDR3 is built from 15 residues. V gave up 2 bases and J gave up 4 bases, with 16 bases separating them. Germline V gene sequence: CDR1 SGHNT, CDR2 YYREEE (reference sequence). In DNA form, the CDR3 reads TGTGCCAGCAGCTTTGGTCCGTCCGCGATTTACGAGCAGTACTTC. Amino acid sequence: CASSFGPSAIYEQYF.

The V and J genes are TRBV2 and TRBJ2-5, with D possibly being TRBD2 (5 bases). Germline assignment: CDR1 SNHLY and CDR2 FYNNEI. With 6 bases removed from V and 6 bases from J, the gap between germline ends came to 20 bases. The CDR3 has 15 amino acids. The CDR3 DNA is TGTGCCAGCAGGGAGCGGTCCACCGCCTGGCAGACCCAGTACTTC. As protein: CASRERSTAWQTQYF. Using reference TRBV2 and TRBJ2-5 for the parts outside the CDR3, the full variable domain is EPEVTQTPSHQVTQMGQEVILRCVPISNHLYFYWYRQILGQKVEFLVSFYNNEISEKSEIFDDQFSVERPDGSNFTLKIRSTKLEDSAMYFCASRERSTAWQTQYFGPGTRLLVL.

The genes are TRBV7-9 and TRBJ1-1; no clear D gene. The V gene lost 1 base and the J gene lost 1 base, with 7 bases spanning the gap. The CDR3 is 14 amino acids. In germline, CDR1 is SEHNR, CDR2 FQNEAQ (reference sequence). In DNA form, the CDR3 reads TGTGCCAGCAGCTTAGGCAGCGGGAACACTGAAGCTTTCTTT. Protein: CASSLGSGNTEAFF.

The chain is built from TRBV27 and TRBJ2-5, with 9 bases lining up with TRBD1. V dropped 1 base and J dropped 5; count of bases not matched to a gene: 11. CDR1 is MNHEY, CDR2 SMNVEV, per germline (reference sequence). CDR3 length: 17 residues. In DNA, the CDR3 is TGTGCCAGCAGTTTATGGGGACAGGGACCATCGGGGGAGACCCAGTACTTC. Protein product: CASSLWGQGPSGETQYF.

The chain links TRBV6-1 to TRBJ2-7; 13 nucleotides align to TRBD2. The CDR3 is 18 residues long. V dropped 0 bases and J dropped 4; count of bases not matched to a gene: 9. CDR1 is MNHNS and CDR2 is SASEGT in the germline V gene. The CDR3 spells CASSEAPIGTSGKYEQYF. DNA for the CDR3: TGTGCCAGCAGTGAAGCCCCAATCGGGACTAGCGGGAAATACGAGCAGTACTTC.

V usage is TRBV19 and J usage is TRBJ1-2; 7 bases map to TRBD1. The CDR3 extends over 15 amino acids. Trimming removed 5 bases from V and 1 base from J; junction bases left unmatched: 7. Looked up from germline, CDR1 is LNHDA and CDR2 is SQIVND (reference sequence). CDR3 residues: CASSFGTASNYGYTF. The CDR3 DNA is TGTGCCAGTAGTTTCGGGACAGCGAGTAACTATGGCTACACCTTC. Variable domain in full (rest from reference TRBV19 and TRBJ1-2): DGGITQSPKYLFRKEGQNVTLSCEQNLNHDAMYWYRQDPGQGLRLIYYSQIVNDFQKGDIAEGYSVSREKKESFPLTVTSAQKNPTAFYLCASSFGTASNYGYTFGSGTRLTVV.

This clone was seen once. V usage is TRBV2 and J usage is TRBJ2-1; 7 bases map to TRBD1. Germline values: CDR1 SNHLY, CDR2 FYNNEI. The CDR3 has 13 amino acids. The junction had 8 bases not matched to a gene; V was cut back by 6 bases and J by 9 bases. In DNA, the CDR3 is TGTGCCAGCAGGGTGGGACAGCTAGGTGAGCAGTTCTTC. This codes for CASRVGQLGEQFF. The full variable domain, in which reference TRBV2 and TRBJ2-1 provide the parts outside the CDR3, is EPEVTQTPSHQVTQMGQEVILRCVPISNHLYFYWYRQILGQKVEFLVSFYNNEISEKSEIFDDQFSVERPDGSNFTLKIRSTKLEDSAMYFCASRVGQLGEQFFGPGTRLTVL.